Listed below are T cell receptor beta chains from one sample, sequenced in a study of OX40 agonist ivuxolimab in advanced cancers. The table came from immunoSEQ multiplex PCR; TCRdb's copy has only in-frame clones and leaves some out. The table lists around 100,000 clones, approximately 87% of them singletons. Specimen: CD4+ or CD8+ T cells sorted from blood, collected in a trial of the OX40 agonist ivuxolimab. The receptors originated from an adult with an advanced solid tumor such as melanoma, head and neck, liver or kidney cancer. Each CDR3 is given with its conserved first and last residue. A D gene is named only where the DNA matches it firmly. Not every row has a clone size; where given, it reads once, few, many or a size class.

v_gene	d_gene	j_gene	abundance	CDR3aa	CDR3nt
TRBV7-2	-	TRBJ2-1	-	CASSYSGLAIDEQFF	TGTGCCAGCAGCTACAGCGGTCTAGCCATTGATGAGCAGTTCTTC
TRBV5-1	TRBD2	TRBJ2-5	-	CASSLGQRGQQETQYF	TGCGCCAGCAGCTTAGGCCAGCGGGGGCAGCAAGAGACCCAGTACTTC
TRBV14	TRBD1	TRBJ1-3	few	CASTGPDRFDNTIYF	TGTGCCAGCACCGGACCGGACAGGTTTGACAACACCATATATTTT
TRBV6-6	-	TRBJ1-5	once	CASSEGNQPQHF	TGTGCCAGCAGCGAGGGAAATCAGCCCCAGCATTTT
TRBV14	-	TRBJ1-6	few	CASSHPGFTLHF	TGTGCCAGCAGTCACCCCGGTTTTACCCTCCACTTT
TRBV18	TRBD1	TRBJ1-5	once	CASSPDRSFNQPQHF	TGTGCCAGCTCACCGGACAGGAGTTTCAATCAGCCCCAGCATTTT
TRBV7-2	-	TRBJ1-5	-	CASSLGGGDQPQHF	TGTGCCAGCAGCTTGGGAGGGGGAGATCAGCCCCAGCATTTT
TRBV4-3	TRBD1	TRBJ2-7	-	CASSPEWTGLTYEQYF	TGCGCCAGCAGCCCAGAGTGGACAGGGCTTACCTACGAGCAGTACTTC
TRBV6-5	TRBD1	TRBJ1-1	-	CASNQWDSQNTEAFF	TGTGCCAGCAATCAATGGGACAGCCAGAACACTGAAGCTTTCTTT
TRBV5-5	-	TRBJ1-2	-	CASSRALSGEYGYTF	TGTGCCAGCAGCCGGGCCTTGTCAGGGGAATATGGCTACACCTTC
TRBV18	TRBD1	TRBJ2-5	-	CASSPEGQGGTQYF	TGTGCCAGCTCACCGGAAGGACAGGGGGGGACCCAGTACTTC
TRBV19	TRBD1	TRBJ2-1	-	CASSPRTGRNHNEQFF	TGTGCCAGTAGCCCGCGGACAGGGCGAAACCACAATGAGCAGTTCTTC
TRBV29-1	TRBD1	TRBJ1-2	-	CSVSGQGASNYGYTF	TGCAGCGTTTCTGGGCAGGGGGCCTCTAACTATGGCTACACCTTC